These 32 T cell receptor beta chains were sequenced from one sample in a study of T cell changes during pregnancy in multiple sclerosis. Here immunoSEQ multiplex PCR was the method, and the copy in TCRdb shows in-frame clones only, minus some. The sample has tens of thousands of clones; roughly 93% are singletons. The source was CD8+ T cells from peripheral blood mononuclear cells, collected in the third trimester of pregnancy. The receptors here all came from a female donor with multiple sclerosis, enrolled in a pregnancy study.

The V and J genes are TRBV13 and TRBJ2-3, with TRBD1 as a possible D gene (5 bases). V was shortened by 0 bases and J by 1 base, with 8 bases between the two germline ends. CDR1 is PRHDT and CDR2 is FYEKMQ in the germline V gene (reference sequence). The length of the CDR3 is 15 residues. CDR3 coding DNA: TGTGCCAGCAGCTTAGGTCAGGGCGGCACAGATACGCAGTATTTT. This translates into CASSLGQGGTDTQYF. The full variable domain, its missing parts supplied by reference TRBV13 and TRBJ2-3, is AAGVIQSPRHLIKEKRETATLKCYPIPRHDTVYWYQQGPGQDPQFLISFYEKMQSDKGSIPDRFSAQQFSDYHSELNMSSLELGDSALYFCASSLGQGGTDTQYFGPGTRLTVL.

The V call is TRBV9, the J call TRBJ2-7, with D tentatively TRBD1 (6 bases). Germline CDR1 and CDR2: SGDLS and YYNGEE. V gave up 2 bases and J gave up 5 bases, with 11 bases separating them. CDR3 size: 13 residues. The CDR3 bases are TGTGCCAGCAGCGTGAAGGACAGCAACGAGCAGTACTTC. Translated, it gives CASSVKDSNEQYF.

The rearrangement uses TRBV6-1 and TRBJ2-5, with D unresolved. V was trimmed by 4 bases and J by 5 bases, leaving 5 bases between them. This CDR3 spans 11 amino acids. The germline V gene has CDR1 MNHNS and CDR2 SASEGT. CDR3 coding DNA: TGTGCCAGCAGTGGTATGGAGACCCAGTACTTC. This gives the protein CASSGMETQYF.

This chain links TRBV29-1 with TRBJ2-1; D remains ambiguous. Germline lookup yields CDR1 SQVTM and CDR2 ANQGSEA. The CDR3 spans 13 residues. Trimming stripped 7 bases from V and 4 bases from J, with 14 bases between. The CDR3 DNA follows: TGCAGCGCACTACTACCCACGTACAATGAGCAGTTCTTC. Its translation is CSALLPTYNEQFF.

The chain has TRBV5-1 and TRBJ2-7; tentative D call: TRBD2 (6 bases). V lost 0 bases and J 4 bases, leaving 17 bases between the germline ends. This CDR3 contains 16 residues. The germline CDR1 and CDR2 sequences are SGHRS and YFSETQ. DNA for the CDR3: TGCGCCAGCAGCTTGGGTCAGGGCCTAGGAGGGTACGAGCAGTACTTC. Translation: CASSLGQGLGGYEQYF.

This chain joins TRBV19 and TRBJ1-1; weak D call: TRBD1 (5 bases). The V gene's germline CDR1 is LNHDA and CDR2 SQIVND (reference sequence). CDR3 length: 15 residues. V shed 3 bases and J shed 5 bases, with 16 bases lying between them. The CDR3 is CASSMWGGVNTEAFF. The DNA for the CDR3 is TGTGCCAGTAGTATGTGGGGGGGGGTTAATACTGAAGCTTTCTTT.

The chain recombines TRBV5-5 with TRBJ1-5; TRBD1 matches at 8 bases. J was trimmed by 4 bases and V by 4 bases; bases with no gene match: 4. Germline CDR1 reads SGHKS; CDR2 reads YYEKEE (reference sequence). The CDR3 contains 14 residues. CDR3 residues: CASSLRQGNQPQHF. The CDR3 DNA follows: TGTGCCAGCAGCCTCAGACAGGGGAATCAGCCCCAGCATTTT.

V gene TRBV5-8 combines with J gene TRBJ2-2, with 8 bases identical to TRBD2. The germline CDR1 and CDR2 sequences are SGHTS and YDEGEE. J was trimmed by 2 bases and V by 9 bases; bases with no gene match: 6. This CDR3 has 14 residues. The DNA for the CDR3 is TGTGCCACCCCACTAGCGGTCAACACCGGGGAGCTGTTTTTT. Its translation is CATPLAVNTGELFF.

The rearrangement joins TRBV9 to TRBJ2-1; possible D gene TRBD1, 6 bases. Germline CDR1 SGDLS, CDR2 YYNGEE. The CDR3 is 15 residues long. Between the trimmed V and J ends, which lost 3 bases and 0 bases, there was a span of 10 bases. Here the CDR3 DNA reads TGTGCCAGCAGCGGCCGGGACAACTCCTACAATGAGCAGTTCTTC. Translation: CASSGRDNSYNEQFF.

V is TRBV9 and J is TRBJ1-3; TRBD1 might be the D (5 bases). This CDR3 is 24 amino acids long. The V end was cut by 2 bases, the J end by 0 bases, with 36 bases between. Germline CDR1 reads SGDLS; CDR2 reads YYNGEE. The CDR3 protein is CASSVTPFLSPLMYAGDSGNTIYF. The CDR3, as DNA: TGTGCCAGCAGCGTGACACCCTTTCTTTCTCCCTTGATGTATGCGGGGGACTCTGGAAACACCATATATTTT.

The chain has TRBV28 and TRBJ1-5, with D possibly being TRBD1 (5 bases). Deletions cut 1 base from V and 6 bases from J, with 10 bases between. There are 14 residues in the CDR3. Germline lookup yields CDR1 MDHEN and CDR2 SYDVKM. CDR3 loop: CASSLYQGSQPQHF. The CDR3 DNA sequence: TGTGCCAGCAGTTTATACCAGGGAAGTCAGCCCCAGCATTTT.

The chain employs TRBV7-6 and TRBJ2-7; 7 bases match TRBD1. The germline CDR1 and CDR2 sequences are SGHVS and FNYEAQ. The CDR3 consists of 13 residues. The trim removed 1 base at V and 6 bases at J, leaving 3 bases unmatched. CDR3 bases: TGTGCCAGCAGCTTAGAGACAGGGTCCGAGCAGTACTTC. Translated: CASSLETGSEQYF.

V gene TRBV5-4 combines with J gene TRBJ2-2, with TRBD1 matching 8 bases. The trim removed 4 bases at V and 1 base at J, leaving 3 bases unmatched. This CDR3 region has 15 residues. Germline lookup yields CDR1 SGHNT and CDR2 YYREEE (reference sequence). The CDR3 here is CASSGGQVNTGELFF. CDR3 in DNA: TGTGCCAGCAGCGGGGGACAGGTGAACACCGGGGAGCTGTTTTTT.

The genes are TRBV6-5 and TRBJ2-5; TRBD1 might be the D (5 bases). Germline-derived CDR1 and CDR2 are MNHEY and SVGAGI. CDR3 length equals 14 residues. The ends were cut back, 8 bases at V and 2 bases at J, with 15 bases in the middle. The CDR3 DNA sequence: TGTGCCAGCGGGGTGGGGCAGGCACAAGAGACCCAGTACTTC. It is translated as CASGVGQAQETQYF.

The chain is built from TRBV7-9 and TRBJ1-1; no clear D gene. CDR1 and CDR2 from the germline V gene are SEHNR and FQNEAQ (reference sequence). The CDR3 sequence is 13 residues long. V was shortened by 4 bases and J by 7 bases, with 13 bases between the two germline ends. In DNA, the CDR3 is TGTGCCAGCAGCTCTGGGCGCCGGCTTGAAGCTTTCTTT. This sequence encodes CASSSGRRLEAFF. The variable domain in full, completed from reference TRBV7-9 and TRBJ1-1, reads DTGVSQNPRHKITKRGQNVTFRCDPISEHNRLYWYRQTLGQGPEFLTYFQNEAQLEKSRLLSDRFSAERPKGSFSTLEIQRTEQGDSAMYLCASSSGRRLEAFFGQGTRLTVV.

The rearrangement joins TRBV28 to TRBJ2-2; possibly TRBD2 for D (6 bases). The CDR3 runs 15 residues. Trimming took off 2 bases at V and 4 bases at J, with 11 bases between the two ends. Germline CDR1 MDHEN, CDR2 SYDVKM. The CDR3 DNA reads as TGTGCCAGCAGTTTAGGCGGGAACCCCACCGGGGAGCTGTTTTTT. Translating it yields CASSLGGNPTGELFF.

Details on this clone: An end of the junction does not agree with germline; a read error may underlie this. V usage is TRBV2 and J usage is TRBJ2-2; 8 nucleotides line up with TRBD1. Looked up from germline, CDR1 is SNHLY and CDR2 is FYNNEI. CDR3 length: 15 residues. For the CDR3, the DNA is TGTGCCAGCAGCGAAGGACAGGGAAAGTCCGGGGAGCTGTTTTTT. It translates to CASSEGQGKSGELFF.

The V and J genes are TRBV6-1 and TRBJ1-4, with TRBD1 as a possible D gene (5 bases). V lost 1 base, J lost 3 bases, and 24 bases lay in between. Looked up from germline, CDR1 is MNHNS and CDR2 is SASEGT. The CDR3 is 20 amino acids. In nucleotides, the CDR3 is TGTGCCAGCAGTGAAGGGGGCAGGGTCGTTTTAATTTCTGCTAATGAAAAACTGTTTTTT. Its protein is CASSEGGRVVLISANEKLFF.

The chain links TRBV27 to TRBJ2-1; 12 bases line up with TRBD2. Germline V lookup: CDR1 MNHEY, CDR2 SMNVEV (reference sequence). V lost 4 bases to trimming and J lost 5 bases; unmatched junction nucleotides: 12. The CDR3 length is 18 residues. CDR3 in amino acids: CASSSTSSGRADNNEQFF. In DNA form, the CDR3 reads TGTGCCAGCAGTTCGACCTCTAGCGGGAGGGCCGATAACAATGAGCAGTTCTTC.

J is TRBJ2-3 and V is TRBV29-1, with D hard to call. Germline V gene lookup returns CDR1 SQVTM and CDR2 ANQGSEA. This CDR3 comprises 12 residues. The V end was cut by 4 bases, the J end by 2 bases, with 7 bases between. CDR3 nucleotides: TGCAGCGTTGTCATTTCCACAGATACGCAGTATTTT. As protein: CSVVISTDTQYF.

CDR3 in amino acids: CASSVEGQRSYEQYF. The DNA for the CDR3 is TGTGCCAGCAGCGTAGAGGGACAGAGAAGCTACGAGCAGTACTTC. This rearrangement joins TRBV9 to TRBJ2-7; 7 nucleotides match TRBD1. The CDR3 extends over 15 amino acids. Looked up from germline, CDR1 is SGDLS and CDR2 is YYNGEE. V lost 0 bases and J lost 3; bases outside the gene matches: 6.

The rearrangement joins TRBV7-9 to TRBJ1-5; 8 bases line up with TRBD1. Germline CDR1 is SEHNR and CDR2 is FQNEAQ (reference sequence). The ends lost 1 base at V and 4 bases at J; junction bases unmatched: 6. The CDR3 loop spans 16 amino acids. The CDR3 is CASSLETGALNQPQHF. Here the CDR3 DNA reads TGTGCCAGCAGCTTAGAGACAGGGGCGCTAAATCAGCCCCAGCATTTT.

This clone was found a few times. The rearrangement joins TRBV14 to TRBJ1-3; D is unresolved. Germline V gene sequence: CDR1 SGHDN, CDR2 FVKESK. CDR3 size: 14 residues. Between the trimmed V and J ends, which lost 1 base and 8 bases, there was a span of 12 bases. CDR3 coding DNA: TGTGCCAGCAGCCAAGTTTCCCAACGGGACACCATATATTTT. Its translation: CASSQVSQRDTIYF.

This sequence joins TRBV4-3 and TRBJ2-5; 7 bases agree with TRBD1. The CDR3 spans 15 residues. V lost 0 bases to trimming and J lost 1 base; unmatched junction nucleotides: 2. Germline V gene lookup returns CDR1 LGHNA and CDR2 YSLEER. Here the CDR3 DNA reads TGCGCCAGCAGCCAAGAGCGGACAGGCCAAGAGACCCAGTACTTC. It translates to CASSQERTGQETQYF.

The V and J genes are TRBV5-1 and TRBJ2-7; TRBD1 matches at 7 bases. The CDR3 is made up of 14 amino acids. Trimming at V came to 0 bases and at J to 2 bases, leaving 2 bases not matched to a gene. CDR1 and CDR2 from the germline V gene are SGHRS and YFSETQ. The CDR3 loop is CASSLEDRAYEQYF. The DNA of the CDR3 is TGCGCCAGCAGCTTGGAAGACAGGGCCTACGAGCAGTACTTC.

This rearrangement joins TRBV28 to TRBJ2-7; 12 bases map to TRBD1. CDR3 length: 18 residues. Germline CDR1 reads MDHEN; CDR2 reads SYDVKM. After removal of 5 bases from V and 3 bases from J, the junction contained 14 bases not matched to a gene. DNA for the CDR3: TGTGCCAGCAGTGGGACAGGGGGCACAACGGGGTCATTCTACGAGCAGTACTTC. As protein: CASSGTGGTTGSFYEQYF.

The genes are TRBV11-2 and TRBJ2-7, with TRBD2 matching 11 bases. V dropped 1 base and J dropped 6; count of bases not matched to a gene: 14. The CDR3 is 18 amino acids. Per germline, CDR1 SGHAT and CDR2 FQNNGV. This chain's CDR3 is CASSLGRVASGRSLEQYF. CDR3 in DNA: TGTGCCAGCAGCTTAGGTAGGGTAGCTAGCGGGAGGTCCCTCGAGCAGTACTTC.

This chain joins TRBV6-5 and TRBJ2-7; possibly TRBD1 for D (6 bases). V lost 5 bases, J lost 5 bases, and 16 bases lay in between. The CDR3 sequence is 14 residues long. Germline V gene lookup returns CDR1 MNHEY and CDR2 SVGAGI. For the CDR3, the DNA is TGTGCCAGCAGTCGACAGGCCGCTGGGGACGAGCAGTACTTC. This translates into CASSRQAAGDEQYF.

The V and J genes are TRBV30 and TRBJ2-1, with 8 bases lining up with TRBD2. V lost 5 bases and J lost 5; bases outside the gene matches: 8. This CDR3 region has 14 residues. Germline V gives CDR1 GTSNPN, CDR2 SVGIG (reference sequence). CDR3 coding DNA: TGTGCCTGGTTGGGACTAGTGAACGACAATGAGCAGTTCTTC. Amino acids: CAWLGLVNDNEQFF.

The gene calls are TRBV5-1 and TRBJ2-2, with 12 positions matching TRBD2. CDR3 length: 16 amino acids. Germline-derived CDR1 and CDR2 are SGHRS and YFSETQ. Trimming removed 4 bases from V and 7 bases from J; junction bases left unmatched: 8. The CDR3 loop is CASSPTSSGRDGELFF. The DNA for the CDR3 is TGCGCCAGCAGCCCGACCTCTAGCGGGAGGGACGGGGAGCTGTTTTTT.

CDR3 loop: CASSLGSSGKETQYF. CDR3 in DNA: TGTGCCAGCAGCTTAGGTTCTAGCGGGAAAGAGACCCAGTACTTC. The chain couples TRBV11-2 to TRBJ2-5; 9 bases align to TRBD2. CDR1 and CDR2 (germline): SGHAT, FQNNGV. Trimming at V came to 1 base and at J to 3 bases, leaving 3 bases not matched to a gene. The CDR3 loop spans 15 amino acids. Based on the CDR3 plus reference TRBV11-2 and TRBJ2-5, the full variable domain is EAGVAQSPRYKIIEKRQSVAFWCNPISGHATLYWYQQILGQGPKLLIQFQNNGVVDDSQLPKDRFSAERLKGVDSTLKIQPAKLEDSAVYLCASSLGSSGKETQYFGPGTRLLVL.

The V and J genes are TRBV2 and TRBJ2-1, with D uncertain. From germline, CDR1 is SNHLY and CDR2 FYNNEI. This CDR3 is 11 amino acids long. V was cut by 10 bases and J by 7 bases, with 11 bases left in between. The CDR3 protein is CATPTRNEQFF. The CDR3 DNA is TGTGCCACACCAACACGAAATGAGCAGTTCTTC.